Presented here are 25 T cell receptor beta chains from one specimen sequenced in a study of shared clonotypes between healthy human individuals. The protocol was immunoSEQ multiplex PCR, while the TCRdb copy is restricted to in-frame clones and leaves out a portion. The sample lists hundreds of thousands of clones, 90% to 95% occurring once. The naive CD8 fraction comprised CD45RO-negative cells positively selected for CCR7 and excluded terminally differentiated effector memory CD45RA+ cells. Sequenced: naive CD8+ T cells sorted from blood. These receptor sequences come from a man between 25 and 39 years old in good health.

This clone was picked up one time. For the CDR3, the DNA is TGCGCCAGCAGCCAATCACAGGGTTCAGGGAATGAGCAGTTCTTC. Translating it yields CASSQSQGSGNEQFF. This chain joins TRBV4-3 and TRBJ2-1; D is possibly TRBD1 (6 bases). Trimming took off 2 bases at V and 7 bases at J, with 15 bases between the two ends. This CDR3 contains 15 residues. Germline V gives CDR1 LGHNA, CDR2 YSLEER.

V gene TRBV7-9 combines with J gene TRBJ2-1, with 10 bases that match TRBD2. Germline V gene lookup returns CDR1 SEHNR and CDR2 FQNEAQ (reference sequence). After removal of 5 bases from V and 4 bases from J, the junction contained 8 bases not matched to a gene. This CDR3 region has 16 residues. The CDR3 DNA reads as TGTGCCAGCAGCCCTGGAGCGGGAGGGCCATACAATGAGCAGTTCTTC. Translated: CASSPGAGGPYNEQFF.

For the CDR3, the DNA is TGTGCCAGCAGCTTAGGGACAGGGGGCTTGACAGATACGCAGTATTTT. Translating it yields CASSLGTGGLTDTQYF. The J gene is TRBJ2-3, the V gene TRBV7-8; 11 nucleotides line up with TRBD1. Trimming at V came to 1 base and at J to 3 bases, leaving 3 bases not matched to a gene. Per germline, CDR1 SGHVS and CDR2 FQNEAQ. The CDR3 has 16 residues.

The chain joins TRBV15 to TRBJ2-7; 7 nucleotides align to TRBD1. J was trimmed by 2 bases and V by 8 bases; bases with no gene match: 0. The CDR3 consists of 11 residues. The germline gives CDR1 LNHNV, CDR2 YYDKDF (reference sequence). The CDR3 bases are TGTGCCACCGGGACAGCCTACGAGCAGTACTTC. This gives the protein CATGTAYEQYF.

A single count supports this clone. The rearrangement uses TRBV18 and TRBJ2-6, with a weak D call TRBD1 (6 bases). CDR1 and CDR2 from the germline V gene are KGHSH and LQKENI. With 2 bases removed from V and 0 bases from J, the gap between germline ends came to 11 bases. The CDR3 runs 17 residues. CDR3 loop: CASSPAGESSGANVLTF. The CDR3 bases are TGTGCCAGCTCACCAGCAGGGGAGAGCTCTGGGGCCAACGTCCTGACTTTC.

This chain uses TRBV6-1 with TRBJ2-7; 10 positions agree with TRBD1. The junction had 5 bases not matched to a gene; V was cut back by 6 bases and J by 0 bases. The CDR3 totals 15 residues. Germline assignment: CDR1 MNHNS and CDR2 SASEGT. CDR3 region: CASRMGQGISYEQYF. Here the CDR3 DNA reads TGTGCCAGCAGGATGGGACAGGGGATCTCCTACGAGCAGTACTTC.

The chain carries TRBV6-5 and TRBJ1-1, with D unclear. The CDR3 has 13 amino acids. Germline V gene sequence: CDR1 MNHEY, CDR2 SVGAGI. The V and J ends lost 5 bases and 1 base respectively, with 8 bases between them. CDR3 loop: CASSPGPNTEAFF. The CDR3 bases are TGTGCCAGCAGTCCTGGACCGAACACTGAAGCTTTCTTT.

J is TRBJ1-5 and V is TRBV10-1; a weak D match, TRBD1 (6 bases). This CDR3 contains 11 residues. In germline, CDR1 is WNHNN, CDR2 SYGVQD (reference sequence). The CDR3 protein is CRGRVRQPQHF. The CDR3 DNA sequence: TGCCGGGGGCGTGTGAGGCAGCCCCAGCATTTT.

The rearrangement uses TRBV29-1 and TRBJ2-1; 10 nucleotides align to TRBD2. The CDR3 runs to 14 residues. Germline CDR1 SQVTM, CDR2 ANQGSEA. Trimming cost V 6 bases and J 10 bases; bases outside gene matches: 12. The CDR3 DNA reads as TGCAGCGTGGCCGGGGCTAGCGGGAGAAACGAGCAGTTCTTC. Its translation: CSVAGASGRNEQFF.

The chain joins TRBV5-6 to TRBJ1-1; D perhaps matches TRBD1 (6 bases). The ends were cut back, 4 bases at V and 1 base at J, with 14 bases in the middle. CDR1 is SGHDT and CDR2 is YYEEEE in the germline V gene. The CDR3 extends over 15 amino acids. CDR3 sequence (DNA): TGTGCCAGCAGCCTACAACAGGGATCGAACACTGAAGCTTTCTTT. This codes for CASSLQQGSNTEAFF.

The DNA for the CDR3 is TGTGCCAGCAGCTCCCTGGACACGGGTCGACCAACTAATGAAAAACTGTTTTTT. Protein: CASSSLDTGRPTNEKLFF. The gene calls are TRBV7-9 and TRBJ1-4, with D possibly matching TRBD1 (5 bases). V gave up 4 bases and J gave up 0 bases, with 18 bases separating them. The CDR3 runs to 18 residues. CDR1 is SEHNR and CDR2 is FQNEAQ in the germline V gene (reference sequence).

This chain links TRBV11-2 with TRBJ2-3, with 8 bases fitting TRBD2. Germline CDR1 SGHAT, CDR2 FQNNGV. The CDR3 is made up of 14 amino acids. The junction had 2 bases not matched to a gene; V was cut back by 5 bases and J by 1 base. CDR3 residues: CASSTGLGTDTQYF. CDR3 DNA: TGTGCCAGCAGCACGGGACTAGGCACAGATACGCAGTATTTT.

V gene TRBV19 combines with J gene TRBJ1-1; D not certain. In germline, CDR1 is LNHDA, CDR2 SQIVND (reference sequence). The ends were cut back, 4 bases at V and 2 bases at J, with 14 bases in the middle. CDR3 size: 15 residues. The CDR3 DNA reads as TGTGCCAGTAGTACCCAGGACGGGAGTAACACTGAAGCTTTCTTT. It is translated as CASSTQDGSNTEAFF.

About this clone itself: Distinct nucleotide sequences in the sample also encode this CDR3. The CDR3 loop is CASSFTGSYEQYF. CDR3 in DNA: TGTGCCAGCAGTTTCACAGGATCCTACGAGCAGTACTTC. The chain has TRBV27 and TRBJ2-7; tentative D call: TRBD1 (5 bases). Trimming removed 3 bases from V and 1 base from J, with 7 bases in between. There are 13 residues in the CDR3. Germline V gene data show CDR1 as MNHEY and CDR2 as SMNVEV (reference sequence).

The chain carries TRBV28 and TRBJ1-2; D unresolved. Germline CDR1 is MDHEN and CDR2 is SYDVKM. The CDR3 consists of 12 residues. The ends were cut back, 2 bases at V and 14 bases at J, with 15 bases in the middle. CDR3 sequence reads: CASSLSPGGRTF. CDR3 bases: TGTGCCAGCAGTTTAAGCCCCGGAGGGAGGACCTTC.

The V and J genes are TRBV6-1 and TRBJ1-2; weak D call: TRBD1 (5 bases). Germline lookup yields CDR1 MNHNS and CDR2 SASEGT. V gave up 3 bases and J gave up 4 bases, with 9 bases separating them. CDR3 size: 13 residues. The CDR3, as DNA: TGTGCCAGCAGTGAGTGGGGGACCTATGGCTACACCTTC. Translated, it gives CASSEWGTYGYTF.

Turning to this clone: Germline is not matched at one junction end, which may reflect a read error. The V call is TRBV2, the J call TRBJ2-5, with TRBD2 matching over 10 bases. Germline loops: CDR1 SNHLY, CDR2 FYNNEI. This CDR3 region has 16 residues. In DNA, the CDR3 is TGTGCCAGCAGCGAAGGGTCTAGCGGGAGCCAAGAGACCCAGTACTTC. It codes for CASSEGSSGSQETQYF.

The rearrangement uses TRBV5-8 and TRBJ2-3; 7 nucleotides line up with TRBD1. J was trimmed by 2 bases and V by 1 base; bases with no gene match: 16. Germline V CDR1 and CDR2: SGHTS, YDEGEE. This CDR3 is 19 amino acids long. The CDR3 is CASSLPESDRAPITDTQYF. DNA of the CDR3: TGTGCCAGCAGCTTGCCCGAATCAGACAGGGCCCCAATCACAGATACGCAGTATTTT.

This clone was detected only a few times. This chain joins TRBV7-2 and TRBJ1-1; D is possibly TRBD1 (6 bases). The germline V gene encodes CDR1 SGHTA and CDR2 FQGNSA. With 1 base removed from V and 3 bases from J, the gap between germline ends came to 12 bases. CDR3 length equals 15 residues. The CDR3 DNA reads TGTGCCAGCAGCTTAGACCAGGGGTTGGACACTGAAGCTTTCTTT. Its protein is CASSLDQGLDTEAFF.

This clone was seen only once. The rearrangement uses TRBV29-1 and TRBJ2-1, with a possible D match to TRBD2 (6 bases). The V end lost 7 bases, the J end lost 0 bases, and 16 bases lay between the germline ends. The CDR3 extends over 15 amino acids. Germline assignment: CDR1 SQVTM and CDR2 ANQGSEA. The CDR3 spells CSAFIAETSYNEQFF. CDR3 nucleotide sequence: TGCAGCGCTTTCATAGCGGAGACCTCCTACAATGAGCAGTTCTTC.

The chain couples TRBV7-9 to TRBJ2-5; 7 positions match TRBD1. The CDR3 runs to 14 residues. From germline, CDR1 is SEHNR and CDR2 FQNEAQ (reference sequence). The V segment lost 5 bases and the J segment 0 bases; nucleotides outside the gene matches: 3. CDR3 amino acids: CASSQGGNQETQYF. Here the CDR3 DNA reads TGTGCCAGCAGCCAAGGGGGCAACCAAGAGACCCAGTACTTC.

The genes are TRBV7-9 and TRBJ2-1; D is ambiguous. This CDR3 has 13 residues. Per germline, CDR1 SEHNR and CDR2 FQNEAQ (reference sequence). The V end was cut by 3 bases, the J end by 8 bases, with 11 bases between. The chain's CDR3 is CASSFRGSDEQFF. Here the CDR3 DNA reads TGTGCCAGCAGCTTTAGAGGCTCCGATGAGCAGTTCTTC. Using reference TRBV7-9 and TRBJ2-1 for the parts outside the CDR3, the full variable domain is DTGVSQNPRHKITKRGQNVTFRCDPISEHNRLYWYRQTLGQGPEFLTYFQNEAQLEKSRLLSDRFSAERPKGSFSTLEIQRTEQGDSAMYLCASSFRGSDEQFFGPGTRLTVL.

The chain joins TRBV6-1 to TRBJ2-7; the match to TRBD2 covers 11 bases. This CDR3 is built from 15 residues. Per germline, CDR1 MNHNS and CDR2 SASEGT. The trim removed 3 bases at V and 2 bases at J, leaving 3 bases unmatched. The CDR3 DNA is TGTGCCAGCAGTGAGACTAGCGGGGTCCCCTACGAGCAGTACTTC. As protein: CASSETSGVPYEQYF.

The chain has TRBV2 and TRBJ2-1, with D uncertain. The germline V gene has CDR1 SNHLY and CDR2 FYNNEI. The CDR3 sequence is 12 residues long. The germline V and J ends were trimmed by 5 bases and 5 bases, with 7 bases remaining between them. CDR3 loop: CASSRTDNEQFF. The CDR3 DNA reads as TGTGCCAGCAGTCGGACCGACAATGAGCAGTTCTTC.

V usage is TRBV14 and J usage is TRBJ2-3, with D perhaps TRBD1 (6 bases). The germline V gene encodes CDR1 SGHDN and CDR2 FVKESK. V was cut by 7 bases and J by 8 bases, with 22 bases left in between. This CDR3 region has 15 residues. The CDR3 DNA sequence: TGTGCCAGCAACCTTGGGTCAGGGGCTGGAACTACGCAGTATTTT. Translation: CASNLGSGAGTTQYF.